This T cell receptor (beta chain) came from a study of cytomegalovirus exposure and HLA in healthy donors. Study details: Within the Caucasian-associated ancestry cluster were around 80% of the approximately 390 genotyped donors.

The V end lost 0 bases, the J end lost 0 bases, and 18 bases lay between the germline ends. The CDR3 runs to 18 residues. The germline gives CDR1 SGDLS, CDR2 YYNGEE. The PCR ran on 60 Vbeta and 13 Jbeta primers. Generated by immunoSEQ multiplex PCR, the TCRdb table keeps only in-frame clones and is missing some. The table lists 150,000 to 200,000 clones, approximately 80% of them singletons. The sequence was obtained from a woman in her thirties or forties in good health and CMV-seropositive. The chain carries TRBV9 and TRBJ2-5; D is possibly TRBD2 (6 bases). The sequencing sample was made of PBMCs. CDR3 sequence (DNA): TGTGCCAGCAGCGTAGAGGGTGGTACTAGCTTAAACCAAGAGACCCAGTACTTC. This sequence encodes CASSVEGGTSLNQETQYF.